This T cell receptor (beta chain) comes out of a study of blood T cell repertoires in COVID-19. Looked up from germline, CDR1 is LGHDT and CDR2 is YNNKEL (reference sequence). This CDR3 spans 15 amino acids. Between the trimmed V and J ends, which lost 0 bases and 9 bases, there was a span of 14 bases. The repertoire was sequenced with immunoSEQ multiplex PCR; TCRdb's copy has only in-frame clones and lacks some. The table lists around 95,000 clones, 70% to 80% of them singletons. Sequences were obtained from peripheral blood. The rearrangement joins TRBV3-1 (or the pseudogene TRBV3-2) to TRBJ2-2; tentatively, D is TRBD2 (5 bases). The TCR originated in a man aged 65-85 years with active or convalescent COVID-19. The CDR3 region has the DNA TGTGCCAGCAGCCAAGATGGTTCGGGGTTTAGGGAGCTGTTTTTT. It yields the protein CASSQDGSGFRELFF.